This note documents a single T cell receptor beta chain sequence. The authors' processing: Amplification from reference gene primers served as the basis for estimated nucleated cell counts. Produced via immunoSEQ multiplex PCR; TCRdb's table is partial and in-frame only. V and J calls and clone size follow that table, whereas D and trimming were derived from the DNA. This repertoire shows about 210,000 clones, around 80% found once; its top ten account for 4.3%. The cohort comprised adults aged about 18 to 100 years residing in 24 US areas. The data were obtained in a study of blood T cell repertoires in COVID-19. V gave up 8 bases and J gave up 3 bases, with 23 bases separating them. This CDR3 comprises 17 residues. CDR1 WNHNN and CDR2 SYGVQD come from the germline V gene (reference sequence).

The chain is built from TRBV10-1 and TRBJ1-5; D is perhaps TRBD1 (5 bases). The sequence was obtained from a man aged 25 to 40 with acute COVID-19. Input material: PBMCs or T cells enriched from blood (not recorded which). Here the CDR3 reads CASCCHLTGEANQPQHF. As DNA, the CDR3 is TGCGCCAGCTGCTGCCACCTAACAGGCGAGGCCAATCAGCCCCAGCATTTT.